This T cell receptor beta chain is drawn from a study of OX40 agonist ivuxolimab in advanced cancers. The table came from immunoSEQ multiplex PCR; TCRdb's copy has only in-frame clones and leaves some out. Here the sample spans fewer than 25,000 clones, about 86% being singletons. CDR3 length: 15 amino acids. Per germline, CDR1 MDHEN and CDR2 SYDVKM. The rearrangement links TRBV28 to TRBJ2-5; 7 bases map to TRBD1. The DNA end favors TRBJ2-7, so the J call may be wrong. The sample consisted of CD4+ or CD8+ T cells sorted from blood, taken in a trial of the OX40 agonist ivuxolimab. The receptor was isolated from an adult with an advanced solid tumor such as melanoma, head and neck, liver or kidney cancer. CDR3 residues: CASSFGTVISYEQYF. CDR3 nucleotide sequence: TGTGCCAGCAGTTTTGGGACAGTAATTTCCTACGAGCAGTACTTC.